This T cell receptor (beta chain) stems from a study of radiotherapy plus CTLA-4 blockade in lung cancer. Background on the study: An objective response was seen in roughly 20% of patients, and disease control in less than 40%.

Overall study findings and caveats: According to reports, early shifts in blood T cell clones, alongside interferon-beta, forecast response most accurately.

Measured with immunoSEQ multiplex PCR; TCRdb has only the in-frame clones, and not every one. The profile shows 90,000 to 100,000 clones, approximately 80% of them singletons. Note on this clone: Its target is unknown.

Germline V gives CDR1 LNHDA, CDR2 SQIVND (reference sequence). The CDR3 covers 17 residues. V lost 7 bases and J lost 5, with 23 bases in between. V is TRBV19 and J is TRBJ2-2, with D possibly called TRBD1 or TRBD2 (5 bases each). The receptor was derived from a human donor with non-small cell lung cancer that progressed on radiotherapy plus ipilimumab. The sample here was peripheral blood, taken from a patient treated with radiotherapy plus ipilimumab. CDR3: CASKSGQPTSTTGELFF. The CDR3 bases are TGTGCCAGTAAGTCGGGGCAGCCCACATCCACAACCGGGGAGCTGTTTTTT.